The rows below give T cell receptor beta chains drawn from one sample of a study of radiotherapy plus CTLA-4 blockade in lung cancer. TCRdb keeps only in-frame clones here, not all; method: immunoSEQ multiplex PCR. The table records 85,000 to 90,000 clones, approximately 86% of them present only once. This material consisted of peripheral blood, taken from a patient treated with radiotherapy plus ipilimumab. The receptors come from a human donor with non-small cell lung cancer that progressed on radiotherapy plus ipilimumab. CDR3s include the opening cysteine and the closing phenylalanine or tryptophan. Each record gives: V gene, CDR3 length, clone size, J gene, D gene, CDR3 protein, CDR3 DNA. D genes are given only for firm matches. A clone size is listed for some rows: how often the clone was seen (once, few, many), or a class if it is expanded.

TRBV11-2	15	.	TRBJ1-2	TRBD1	CASSSGTGLNYGYTF	TGTGCCAGCAGCTCCGGGACAGGGCTAAACTATGGCTACACCTTC
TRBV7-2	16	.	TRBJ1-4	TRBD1	CASSWTGGFTNEKLFF	TGTGCCAGCAGCTGGACAGGGGGATTCACTAATGAAAAACTGTTTTTT
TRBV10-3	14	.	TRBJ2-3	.	CAISESVRTDTQYF	TGTGCCATCAGTGAGTCGGTAAGAACAGATACGCAGTATTTT
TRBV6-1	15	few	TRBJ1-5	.	CARRFYEGIKQPQHF	TGTGCCAGACGATTTTATGAGGGAATTAAACAGCCCCAGCATTTT
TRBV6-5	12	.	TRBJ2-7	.	CASSYSPYEQYF	TGTGCCAGCAGTTACTCCCCCTACGAGCAGTACTTC
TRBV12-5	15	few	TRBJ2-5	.	CASGPTGLNQETQYF	TGTGCTAGTGGTCCGACCGGACTGAATCAAGAGACCCAGTACTTC
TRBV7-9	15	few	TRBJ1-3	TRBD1	CASSKDRGPGNTIYF	TGTGCCAGCAGTAAAGACAGGGGACCTGGAAACACCATATATTTT
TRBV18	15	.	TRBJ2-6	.	CASSRDSTGANVLTF	TGTGCCAGCTCCCGAGACAGCACTGGGGCCAACGTCCTGACTTTC
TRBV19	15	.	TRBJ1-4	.	CASSIDRRAREKLFF	TGTGCCAGTAGTATAGATCGGCGGGCTAGGGAAAAACTGTTTTTT
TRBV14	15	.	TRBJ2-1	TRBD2	CASSFSGSFPHEQFF	TGTGCCAGCAGCTTCAGCGGGAGTTTTCCCCATGAGCAGTTCTTC
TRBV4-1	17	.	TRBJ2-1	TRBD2	CASSSHLSGSLPNEQFF	TGCGCCAGCAGCTCACACCTTAGCGGGAGTTTGCCCAATGAGCAGTTCTTC
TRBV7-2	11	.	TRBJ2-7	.	CASSLSYEQYF	TGTGCCAGCAGCTTAAGTTACGAGCAGTACTTC